The source of this T cell receptor beta chain is a study of T cell responses to AZD1222 COVID-19 vaccine (dated by TCRdb to the early 2020s). Background for the entire study: AZD1222 recipients given second doses at about 4 weeks or at about 12 weeks were pooled, since spike-specific TCR depth and breadth were not found to differ between the two schedules. A total of around 240 trial participants underwent TCR sequencing, of whom some 200 had received two doses of AZD1222 and 26 had received two doses of the MenACWY control vaccine. Trial participants were enrolled into age subgroups of 18-55, 56-69 and 70-plus years, which contained around 140, 26 and 57 TCR-sequenced participants, respectively.

The CDR3 regions of human TCRbeta chains were analyzed by immunosequencing. On the authors' methods: Repertoire TCRs were checked for matches against a reference library of SARS-CoV-2-specific TCRs that had been generated using the MIRA antigen-specificity platform. Breadth was defined as the fraction of unique TCRs that were SARS-CoV-2-associated, and depth was defined as the fraction of total T cells that were SARS-CoV-2-associated. Each spike-specific TCR was assigned to its reactive spike region and to a CD4 or CD8 class using the MIRA data. Log10-transformed breadth and depth values were compared by one-way ANOVA with Sidak's multiple comparisons tests. As stored in TCRdb, this immuneACCESS dataset retains in-frame rearrangements with V and J assigned. A fraction of the clones does not appear; measured against another copy, unresolved V genes explain less than half of the discrepancy, and the remainder lacks a known reason. The DNA gave D and trimming, while V, J and clone size come from that table. Within this sample are 150,000 to 200,000 clones, with 90% to 95% of them counted one time only. 9.2% of the sample rests with the top ten.

About this clone: This clone's antigen is unknown. No qualities accompany the bases; no much larger clone lies one base away.

This specimen's time point label, per the study, means: baseline before first vaccination. Vaccinee samples came from UK trials COV001 and COV002, including a single-blind randomized controlled phase 2/3 trial of AZD1222 (ChAdOx1 nCoV-19) in healthy adults. For TCRbeta chain sequencing, PBMC samples were collected from trial participants at day 0 and at day 28 after the second dose. V ends up 1 base short and J 9 bases short, with an unmatched junction base count of 5. In the germline V gene, CDR1 corresponds to SQVTM and CDR2 to ANQGSEA. The CDR3 runs 14 residues from the cysteine to the phenylalanine. Only the CDR3 DNA stays, 42 bases, in frame from base 1. Beyond this particular receptor, the publication reports: Participants were mostly white British and included more females than males, and it was suggested by the authors that clonal diversity may have been underestimated. Because no day 14 peak-response samples were available, repertoires were characterized only after the peak T cell response. Only 5 to 7 AZD1222 recipients were SARS-CoV-2 seropositive at baseline, limiting conclusions about previously exposed vaccinees. A significant rise in spike-specific TCR breadth and depth was observed after two AZD1222 doses relative to day 0 and relative to MenACWY recipients. In the small 56-69-year group, the increase in depth fell short of significance, most likely because of low power. Reportedly, close to half of the unique spike-specific TCRs recognized epitopes lying outside the regions that are mutated in the B.1.351 and B.1.1.7 variants. The vaccine-associated CD4 TCRs covered the entire spike protein, and the dominant responses fell in regions 160-218 and 743-854.

This sequence originates from an adult in good health. The chain is made from TRBV29-1 and TRBJ2-1; 11 bases in the junction line up with TRBD2. Sequenced material: peripheral blood, taken on day 0 of AZD1222 vaccination. The CDR3 reads CSVEARLAGGEQFF. The bases are TGCAGCGTTGAAGCGCGTCTAGCGGGAGGTGAGCAGTTCTTC.